These 29 T cell receptor beta chains came from one sample sequenced in a study of T cell repertoires in cytomegalovirus infection. These TCRs' antigens remain unknown. A single record per CDR3 protein comes from TCRdb applying MiXCR to the reads. The repertoire has around 800,000 distinct CDR3 sequences, 32% of them found once; the top ten carry 9.5% to 15%. Specimen: cultured CD8+ T cells from PBMCs, collected from culture after CMV antigen stimulation. The origin of the receptors is a human donor in good health (CMV status not recorded). Some clones in this sample may be carry-over from other donors' samples.

The table lists this clonotype with a count of one. Germline is not matched at one junction end, which may reflect a read error. The CDR3, as DNA: TGTGTCAGCACCCAGGCCACCGGGGAGCTGTTTTTT. Translation gives CVSTQATGELFF. V usage is TRBV7-9 and J usage is TRBJ2-2; the D is unclear. This CDR3 comprises 12 residues. CDR1 and CDR2 (germline): SEHNR, FQNEAQ (reference sequence).

CDR3 sequence reads: CASSPGGRADTQYF. The CDR3 DNA sequence: TGTGCCAGCAGCCCGGGAGGCAGAGCAGATACGCAGTATTTT. This sequence joins TRBV9 and TRBJ2-3, with 7 bases matching TRBD2. The CDR3 length is 14 residues. Germline trimming cut 4 bases from V and 4 bases from J; bases unmatched to any gene: 6. CDR1 is SGDLS, CDR2 YYNGEE, per germline. Complete variable domain (other parts from reference TRBV9 and TRBJ2-3): DSGVTQTPKHLITATGQRVTLRCSPRSGDLSVYWYQQSLDQGLQFLIQYYNGEERAKGNILERFSAQQFPDLHSELNLSSLELGDSALYFCASSPGGRADTQYFGPGTRLTVL.

The rearrangement joins TRBV5-4 to TRBJ2-7; D is ambiguous. Germline CDR1 reads SGHNT; CDR2 reads YYREEE (reference sequence). V was cut by 4 bases and J by 4 bases, with 15 bases left in between. The CDR3 totals 14 residues. For the CDR3, the DNA is TGTGCCAGCAGCCCCCTTGGCCAACAGTACGAGCAGTACTTC. This gives the protein CASSPLGQQYEQYF. The full variable domain, completed using reference TRBV5-4 and TRBJ2-7, is ETGVTQSPTHLIKTRGQQVTLRCSSQSGHNTVSWYQQALGQGPQFIFQYYREEENGRGNFPPRFSGLQFPNYSSELNVNALELDDSALYLCASSPLGQQYEQYFGPGTRLTVT.

This clonotype has more than one count but fewer than ten. This chain joins TRBV19 and TRBJ1-5; 8 nucleotides agree with TRBD1. The germline V gene has CDR1 LNHDA and CDR2 SQIVND (reference sequence). V gave up 5 bases and J gave up 6 bases; unmatched junction bases: 9. The CDR3 runs to 15 residues. This CDR3 reads CASSWGRGLVQPQHF. CDR3 DNA: TGTGCCAGTAGTTGGGGCAGGGGGCTCGTTCAGCCCCAGCATTTT.

This chain joins TRBV11-2 and TRBJ1-2, with D perhaps TRBD1 (6 bases). Trimming removed 5 bases at V and 3 bases at J, with 16 bases between. The CDR3 totals 15 residues. CDR1 and CDR2 (germline): SGHAT, FQNNGV. This CDR3 is CASSPGTLPHYGYTF. CDR3 DNA sequence: TGTGCCAGCAGCCCTGGGACACTTCCCCACTATGGCTACACCTTC.

The V and J genes are TRBV5-8 and TRBJ2-1, with 8 positions matching TRBD2. V shed 7 bases, J shed 7 bases, and the junction held 7 bases outside the gene matches. Germline assignment: CDR1 SGHTS and CDR2 YDEGEE. This CDR3 region has 13 residues. CDR3 bases: TGTGCCAGCGACCTCGGGGGGGGGAATGAGCAGTTCTTC. It translates to CASDLGGGNEQFF.

The V and J genes are TRBV29-1 and TRBJ2-7; D might be TRBD1 (5 bases). The V end lost 2 bases, the J end lost 4 bases, and 15 bases lay between the germline ends. CDR3 length equals 14 residues. Germline loops: CDR1 SQVTM, CDR2 ANQGSEA. The CDR3 protein is CSVEFVGVSYEQYF. For the CDR3, the DNA is TGCAGCGTTGAATTTGTAGGGGTTTCATACGAGCAGTACTTC.

This clonotype appeared a few times. The chain employs TRBV7-2 and TRBJ2-2; no reliable D call. The CDR3 has 9 residues. Deletions cut 5 bases from V and 15 bases from J, with 7 bases between. The germline V gene has CDR1 SGHTA and CDR2 FQGNSA. CDR3 residues: CASSPPLFF. CDR3 bases: TGTGCCAGCAGCCCCCCCTTGTTTTTT.

The chain is built from TRBV2 and TRBJ1-1; D gene uncertain. The CDR3 is 15 amino acids. Trimming left V 2 bases short and J 6 bases short, with 16 bases between. Germline V gene data show CDR1 as SNHLY and CDR2 as FYNNEI. CDR3 bases: TGTGCCAGCAGTGAATACGTAGGTCGTAGGTCTGAAGCTTTCTTT. This gives the protein CASSEYVGRRSEAFF.

The sample holds a few counts of this clonotype. The V and J genes are TRBV6-2 or TRBV6-3 and TRBJ2-5; TRBD2 matches at 11 bases. Germline CDR1 MNHEY, CDR2 SVGEGT. The CDR3 runs 20 residues. The V gene end was trimmed by 2 bases and the J gene end by 1 base; junction bases not matched to a gene: 15. CDR3 nucleotides: TGTGCCAGCAGTTACCGCCCCGGTAGCGGGGGGGCCCCGGTCCAAGAGACCCAGTACTTC. Translated: CASSYRPGSGGAPVQETQYF.

This clonotype was counted a few times. The rearrangement links TRBV5-4 to TRBJ1-3; possibly TRBD1 for D (6 bases). Trimming removed 0 bases from V and 0 bases from J, with 7 bases in between. The CDR3 is 15 amino acids. The V gene's germline CDR1 is SGHNT and CDR2 YYREEE (reference sequence). For the CDR3, the DNA is TGTGCCAGCAGCTTGGCACAGGGCTCTGGAAACACCATATATTTT. Translating gives CASSLAQGSGNTIYF. The whole variable domain, remainder taken from reference TRBV5-4 and TRBJ1-3, is ETGVTQSPTHLIKTRGQQVTLRCSSQSGHNTVSWYQQALGQGPQFIFQYYREEENGRGNFPPRFSGLQFPNYSSELNVNALELDDSALYLCASSLAQGSGNTIYFGEGSWLTVV.

This chain joins TRBV7-3 and TRBJ2-1; D is unresolved. Per germline, CDR1 SGHTA and CDR2 FQGTGA. The CDR3 loop spans 14 amino acids. The V and J ends lost 3 bases and 7 bases respectively, with 13 bases between them. This CDR3 is CASSFGFGGNEQFF. The CDR3 DNA sequence: TGTGCCAGCAGCTTTGGATTCGGTGGTAATGAGCAGTTCTTC.

This clonotype was counted only a few times. The chain links TRBV10-3 to TRBJ2-5, with 7 bases lining up with TRBD1. CDR3 length: 16 amino acids. Germline CDR1 is ENHRY and CDR2 is SYGVKD. V trimming: 4 bases; J trimming: 6 bases; junction bases outside the gene matches: 14. Here the CDR3 DNA reads TGTGCCATCAGTGCTTGGACAGGTGCCGAAGGAAAGACCCAGTACTTC. This sequence encodes CAISAWTGAEGKTQYF.

This clonotype has a handful of counts. This rearrangement joins TRBV27 to TRBJ2-2; D possibly corresponds to TRBD1 (6 bases). The CDR3 is made up of 14 amino acids. Looked up from germline, CDR1 is MNHEY and CDR2 is SMNVEV (reference sequence). Trimming pared 3 bases from V and 5 bases from J, leaving 10 bases between. As DNA, the CDR3 is TGTGCCAGCAGTTTTGGGACAATTACCGGGGAGCTGTTTTTT. This translates into CASSFGTITGELFF.

This clonotype was seen ten or more times. This chain uses TRBV12-3 or TRBV12-4 with TRBJ2-7; D ambiguous. The CDR3 extends over 12 amino acids. V was clipped by 6 bases and J by 3 bases, with 9 bases between them. CDR3 protein: CASSPSGYEQYF. The CDR3 bases are TGTGCCAGCAGCCCCTCGGGCTACGAGCAGTACTTC.

V gene TRBV20-1 combines with J gene TRBJ2-5, with TRBD1 identical over 9 bases. Trimming removed 3 bases from V and 5 bases from J; junction bases left unmatched: 13. Germline CDR1 DFQATT, CDR2 SNEGSKA (reference sequence). The CDR3 runs 16 residues. CDR3 in DNA: TGCAGTGCTAGTTATGGGACAGGGCCTAAGAGGGAGACCCAGTACTTC. Its translation is CSASYGTGPKRETQYF.

V and J are TRBV6-1 and TRBJ1-1; D remains unclear. The CDR3 is 13 residues long. The V gene lost 0 bases and the J gene lost 5 bases, with 7 bases spanning the gap. Germline-derived CDR1 and CDR2 are MNHNS and SASEGT. The CDR3 loop reads CASSEAFSTEAFF. The CDR3 DNA reads TGTGCCAGCAGTGAAGCCTTTTCGACTGAAGCTTTCTTT.

The V and J genes are TRBV9 and TRBJ2-1, with TRBD2 identical over 8 bases. The CDR3 loop spans 16 amino acids. Germline values: CDR1 SGDLS, CDR2 YYNGEE. V dropped 2 bases and J dropped 7; count of bases not matched to a gene: 11. CDR3 amino acids: CASSVWNGGGRNEQFF. For the CDR3, the DNA is TGTGCCAGCAGCGTGTGGAACGGGGGGGGTAGGAATGAGCAGTTCTTC.

This clonotype was observed at least ten times. This chain joins TRBV6-5 and TRBJ1-2; no definite D call. The ends were cut back, 2 bases at V and 4 bases at J, with 8 bases in the middle. The CDR3 has 13 residues. Per the germline V gene, CDR1 is MNHEY and CDR2 is SVGAGI. The CDR3 nucleotides are TGTGCCAGCAGTTACGGGGATGGCTATGGCTACACCTTC. Its translation is CASSYGDGYGYTF.

This clonotype was seen a few times. The J gene is TRBJ1-3, the V gene TRBV15; D is possibly TRBD1 (5 bases). Trimming removed 0 bases from V and 2 bases from J, with 14 bases in between. Germline V CDR1 and CDR2: LNHNV, YYDKDF (reference sequence). The CDR3 length is 17 residues. For the CDR3, the DNA is TGTGCCACCAGCAGAGATCTGGGTCCAGGGCCTGGAAACACCATATATTTT. It encodes CATSRDLGPGPGNTIYF.

V usage is TRBV10-3 and J usage is TRBJ2-1, with 9 bases lining up with TRBD1. The CDR3 sequence is 11 residues long. Germline assignment: CDR1 ENHRY and CDR2 SYGVKD. The J segment lost 16 bases and the V segment lost 6 bases, leaving 7 bases of the junction unmatched. CDR3 sequence: CAIRGTGREFF. CDR3 in DNA: TGTGCCATCAGGGGGACAGGGAGGGAATTCTTC.

V usage is TRBV24-1 and J usage is TRBJ2-1; a possible D gene is TRBD1 (6 bases). Germline CDR1 is KGHDR and CDR2 is SFDVKD. This CDR3 contains 13 residues. Trimming pared 8 bases from V and 3 bases from J, leaving 10 bases between. The CDR3 DNA sequence: TGTGCCACCAAGGGACACCTCTACAATGAGCAGTTCTTC. Protein sequence: CATKGHLYNEQFF.

V is TRBV11-2 and J is TRBJ2-5, with 9 bases matching TRBD1. Trimming took 0 bases from V and 4 from J; bases not matched to a gene: 3. There are 15 residues in the CDR3. The V gene's germline CDR1 is SGHAT and CDR2 FQNNGV. In DNA form, the CDR3 reads TGTGCCAGCAGCTTAGAGGACAGGGGTGGAGAGACCCAGTACTTC. This translates into CASSLEDRGGETQYF.

This clonotype was recorded at least ten times. The rearrangement links TRBV7-2 to TRBJ1-2; D remains ambiguous. This CDR3 is 11 amino acids long. The V gene lost 10 bases and the J gene lost 4 bases, with 10 bases spanning the gap. The germline V gene has CDR1 SGHTA and CDR2 FQGNSA. The CDR3: CATRVVYGYTF. CDR3 in DNA: TGTGCCACCCGCGTCGTCTATGGCTACACCTTC.

V and J are TRBV7-6 and TRBJ1-6; a weak D match, TRBD1 (5 bases). Germline V lookup: CDR1 SGHVS, CDR2 FNYEAQ. Trimming shortened V by 3 bases and J by 6 bases, and 9 bases separated the two germline ends. This CDR3 has 14 amino acids. This CDR3 is CASSLGPPNSPLHF. The CDR3 DNA is TGTGCCAGCAGCTTGGGACCGCCTAATTCACCCCTCCACTTT.

V usage is TRBV7-9 and J usage is TRBJ1-4; D may be TRBD1 (5 bases). Trimming took 10 bases from V and 10 from J, leaving 31 bases between them. The germline gives CDR1 SEHNR, CDR2 FQNEAQ (reference sequence). CDR3 length: 17 residues. Here the CDR3 reads CANQPRSSRGFLAKLFF. CDR3 nucleotide sequence: TGTGCCAACCAGCCCAGATCGTCTAGGGGTTTTTTGGCAAAACTGTTTTTT.

This chain joins TRBV12-3 or TRBV12-4 and TRBJ2-1; maybe TRBD1 (5 bases). The CDR3 spans 14 residues. V gave up 6 bases and J gave up 8 bases, with 17 bases separating them. CDR3 sequence reads: CASREPRVGDEQFF. For the CDR3, the DNA is TGTGCCAGCAGAGAGCCCCGGGTAGGGGATGAGCAGTTCTTC.

This sequence joins TRBV18 and TRBJ2-7; 7 bases map to TRBD1. Germline trimming cut 6 bases from V and 1 base from J; bases unmatched to any gene: 12. The CDR3 is 16 residues long. Germline CDR1 and CDR2: KGHSH and LQKENI. The CDR3 here is CASSLAGQAFSYEQYF. CDR3 sequence (DNA): TGTGCCAGCTCGCTAGCCGGACAGGCCTTTTCCTACGAGCAGTACTTC.

The chain carries TRBV27 and TRBJ2-5, with no clear D. V was pared by 5 bases and J by 1 base, with 14 bases between. The CDR3 sequence is 15 residues long. CDR1 is MNHEY and CDR2 is SMNVEV in the germline V gene (reference sequence). CDR3 sequence (DNA): TGTGCCAGCAGTCCTCTTCGACCTGTCCAAGAGACCCAGTACTTC. Protein sequence: CASSPLRPVQETQYF.